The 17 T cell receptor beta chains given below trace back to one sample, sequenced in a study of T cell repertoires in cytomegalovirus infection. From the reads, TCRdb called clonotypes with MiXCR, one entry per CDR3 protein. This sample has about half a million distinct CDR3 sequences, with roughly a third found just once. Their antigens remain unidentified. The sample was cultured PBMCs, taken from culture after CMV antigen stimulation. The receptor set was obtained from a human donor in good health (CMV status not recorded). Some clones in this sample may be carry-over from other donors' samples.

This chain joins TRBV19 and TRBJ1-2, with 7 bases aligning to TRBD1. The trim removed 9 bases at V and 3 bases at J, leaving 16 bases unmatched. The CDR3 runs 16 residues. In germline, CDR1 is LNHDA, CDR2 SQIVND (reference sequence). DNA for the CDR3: TGTGCCAGCAAGGTCTCCCCGACAGGGTCCGACTATGGCTACACCTTC. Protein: CASKVSPTGSDYGYTF. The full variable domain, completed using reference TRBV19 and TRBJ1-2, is DGGITQSPKYLFRKEGQNVTLSCEQNLNHDAMYWYRQDPGQGLRLIYYSQIVNDFQKGDIAEGYSVSREKKESFPLTVTSAQKNPTAFYLCASKVSPTGSDYGYTFGSGTRLTVV.

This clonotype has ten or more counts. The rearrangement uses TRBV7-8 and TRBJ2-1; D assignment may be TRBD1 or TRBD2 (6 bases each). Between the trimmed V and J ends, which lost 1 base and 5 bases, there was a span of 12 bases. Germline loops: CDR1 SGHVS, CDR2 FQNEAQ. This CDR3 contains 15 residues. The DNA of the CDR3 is TGTGCCAGCAGCTTAGGGGGGGCAGTGAACAATGAGCAGTTCTTC. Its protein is CASSLGGAVNNEQFF.

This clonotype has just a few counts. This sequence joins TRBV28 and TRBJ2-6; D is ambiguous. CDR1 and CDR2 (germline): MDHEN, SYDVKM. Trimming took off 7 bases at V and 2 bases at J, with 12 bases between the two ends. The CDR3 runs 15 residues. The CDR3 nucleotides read TGTGCCAGCAACCCTGCTGGGGCTGGGGCCAACGTCCTGACTTTC. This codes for CASNPAGAGANVLTF.

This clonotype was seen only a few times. This CDR3 reads CASSPGQGVIGSYNEQFF. The DNA for the CDR3 is TGTGCCAGCAGTCCGGGACAGGGGGTGATAGGCTCCTACAATGAGCAGTTCTTC. The chain carries TRBV28 and TRBJ2-1, with 11 bases fitting TRBD1. The CDR3 totals 18 residues. CDR1 and CDR2 (germline): MDHEN, SYDVKM. Germline trimming cut 5 bases from V and 0 bases from J; bases unmatched to any gene: 9.

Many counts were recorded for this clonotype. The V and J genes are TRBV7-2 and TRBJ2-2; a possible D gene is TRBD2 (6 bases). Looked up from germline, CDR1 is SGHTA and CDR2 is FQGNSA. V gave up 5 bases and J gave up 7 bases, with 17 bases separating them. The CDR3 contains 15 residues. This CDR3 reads CASSPGGIDRGELFF. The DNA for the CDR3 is TGTGCCAGCAGCCCTGGGGGGATCGACCGCGGGGAGCTGTTTTTT.

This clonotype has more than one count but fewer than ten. The CDR3: CASSQVGGRDARTDTQYF. CDR3 nucleotide sequence: TGTGCCAGCAGCCAAGTGGGGGGGCGGGACGCCCGCACAGATACGCAGTATTTT. This sequence joins TRBV4-2 and TRBJ2-3, with D possibly TRBD2 on 7 matching bases. V was clipped by 1 base and J by 1 base, with 18 bases between them. The CDR3 runs 18 residues. CDR1 and CDR2 from the germline V gene are LGHNA and YNFKEQ.

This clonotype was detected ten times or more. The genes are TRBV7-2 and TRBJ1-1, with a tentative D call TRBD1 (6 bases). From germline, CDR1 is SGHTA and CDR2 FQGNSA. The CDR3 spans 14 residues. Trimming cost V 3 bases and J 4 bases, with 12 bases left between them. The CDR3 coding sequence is TGTGCCAGCAGCTTCAACAGGGCCGTCACTGAAGCTTTCTTT. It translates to CASSFNRAVTEAFF.

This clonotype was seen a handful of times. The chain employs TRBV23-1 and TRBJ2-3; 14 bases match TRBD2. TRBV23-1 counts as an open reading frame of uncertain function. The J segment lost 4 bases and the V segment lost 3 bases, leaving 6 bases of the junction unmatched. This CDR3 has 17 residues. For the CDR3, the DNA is TGCGCCAGCAGTCAGTCGACTAGCGGGAGGGGAGCAGATACGCAGTATTTT. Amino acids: CASSQSTSGRGADTQYF.

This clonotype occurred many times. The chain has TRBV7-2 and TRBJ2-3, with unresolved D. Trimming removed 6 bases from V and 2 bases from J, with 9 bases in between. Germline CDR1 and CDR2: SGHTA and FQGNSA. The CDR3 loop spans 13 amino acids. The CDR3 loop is CASSWGNTDTQYF. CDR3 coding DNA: TGTGCCAGCAGTTGGGGAAACACAGATACGCAGTATTTT.

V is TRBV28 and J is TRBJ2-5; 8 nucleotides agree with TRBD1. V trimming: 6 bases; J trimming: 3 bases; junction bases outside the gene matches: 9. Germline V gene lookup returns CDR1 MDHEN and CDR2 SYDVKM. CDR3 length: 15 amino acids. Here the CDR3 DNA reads TGTGCCAGCAGCCGTACCGGGACAGGCGAAGAGACCCAGTACTTC. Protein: CASSRTGTGEETQYF.

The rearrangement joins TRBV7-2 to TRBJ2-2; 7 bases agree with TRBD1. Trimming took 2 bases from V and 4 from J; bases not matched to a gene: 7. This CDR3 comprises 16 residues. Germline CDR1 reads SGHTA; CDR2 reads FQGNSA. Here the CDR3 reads CASSLYKGASTGELFF. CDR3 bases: TGTGCCAGCAGCTTATATAAGGGGGCAAGCACCGGGGAGCTGTTTTTT.

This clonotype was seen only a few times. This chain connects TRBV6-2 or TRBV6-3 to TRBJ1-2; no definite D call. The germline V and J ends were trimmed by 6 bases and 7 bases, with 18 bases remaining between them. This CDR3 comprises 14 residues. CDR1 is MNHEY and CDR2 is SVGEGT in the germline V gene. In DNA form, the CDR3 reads TGTGCCAGCAGCGGACCGGGTCGGCGGCGTGGCTACACCTTC. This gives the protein CASSGPGRRRGYTF.

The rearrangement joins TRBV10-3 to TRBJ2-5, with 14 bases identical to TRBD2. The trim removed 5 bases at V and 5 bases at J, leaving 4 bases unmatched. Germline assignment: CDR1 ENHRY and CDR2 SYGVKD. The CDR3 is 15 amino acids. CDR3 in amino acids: CAISRTSGGSETQYF. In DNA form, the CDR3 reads TGTGCCATCAGTCGGACTAGCGGGGGGAGCGAGACCCAGTACTTC.

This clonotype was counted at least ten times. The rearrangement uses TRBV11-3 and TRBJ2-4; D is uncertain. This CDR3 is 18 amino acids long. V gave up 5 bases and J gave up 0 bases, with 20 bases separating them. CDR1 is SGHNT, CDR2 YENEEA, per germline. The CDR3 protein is CASSLWAAGDLAKNIQYF. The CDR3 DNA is TGTGCCAGCAGCCTTTGGGCAGCCGGAGACCTAGCCAAAAACATTCAGTACTTC. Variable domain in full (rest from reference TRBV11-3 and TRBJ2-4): EAGVVQSPRYKIIEKKQPVAFWCNPISGHNTLYWYLQNLGQGPELLIRYENEEAVDDSQLPKDRFSAERLKGVDSTLKIQPAELGDSAVYLCASSLWAAGDLAKNIQYFGAGTRLSVL.

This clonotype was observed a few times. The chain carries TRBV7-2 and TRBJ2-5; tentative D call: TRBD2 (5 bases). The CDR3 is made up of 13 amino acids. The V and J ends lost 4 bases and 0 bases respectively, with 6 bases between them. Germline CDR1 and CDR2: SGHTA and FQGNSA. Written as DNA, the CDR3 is TGTGCCAGCAGCTCGACTAACCAAGAGACCCAGTACTTC. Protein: CASSSTNQETQYF.

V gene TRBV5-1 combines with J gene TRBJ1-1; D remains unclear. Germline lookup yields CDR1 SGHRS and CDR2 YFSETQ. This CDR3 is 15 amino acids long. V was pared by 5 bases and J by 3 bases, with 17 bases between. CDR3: CASRPVPGMDTEAFF. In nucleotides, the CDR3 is TGCGCCAGCAGGCCGGTTCCTGGGATGGACACTGAAGCTTTCTTT. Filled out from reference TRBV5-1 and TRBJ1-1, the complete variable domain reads KAGVTQTPRYLIKTRGQQVTLSCSPISGHRSVSWYQQTPGQGLQFLFEYFSETQRNKGNFPGRFSGRQFSNSRSEMNVSTLELGDSALYLCASRPVPGMDTEAFFGQGTRLTVV.

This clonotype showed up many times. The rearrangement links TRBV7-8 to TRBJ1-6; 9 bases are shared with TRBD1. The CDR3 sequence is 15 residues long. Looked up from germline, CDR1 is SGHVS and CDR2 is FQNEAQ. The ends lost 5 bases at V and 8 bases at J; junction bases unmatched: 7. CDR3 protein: CASSTQQGAYSPLHF. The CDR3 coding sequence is TGTGCCAGCAGCACTCAACAGGGGGCGTATTCACCCCTCCACTTT.